The 30 T cell receptor beta chains below come from one sample, sequenced in a study of liver allograft versus peripheral blood T cells. Study overall: Within transplanted livers, the T cell receptor repertoires were examined and compared against the repertoires present in the peripheral blood of liver transplant recipients.

TCRdb called the reads again in MiXCR, with one record for every CDR3 protein. The table includes 10,000 or so distinct CDR3 sequences, approximately 17% detected once. All receptors come from a human patient who had a liver transplant. Some T cells here may be from the graft donor.

In its sample, this clonotype is medium-sized (0.01 to 0.1%). The V call is TRBV6-5, the J call TRBJ1-2; D might be TRBD1 (6 bases). The V gene's germline CDR1 is MNHEY and CDR2 SVGAGI. The V gene lost 1 base and the J gene lost 4 bases, with 16 bases spanning the gap. There are 16 residues in the CDR3. CDR3 nucleotide sequence: TGTGCCAGCAGTTACTTATCACGGGGGGGGCCCTATGGCTACACCTTC. This codes for CASSYLSRGGPYGYTF.

This rearrangement joins TRBV20-1 to TRBJ2-3, with D tentatively TRBD1 or TRBD2 (6 bases each). This CDR3 region has 13 residues. Germline CDR1 reads DFQATT; CDR2 reads SNEGSKA (reference sequence). The ends were cut back, 3 bases at V and 5 bases at J, with 12 bases in the middle. CDR3 amino acids: CSASPGGGDTQYF. CDR3 coding DNA: TGCAGTGCTAGCCCTGGAGGGGGAGATACGCAGTATTTT.

This clonotype was seen more than once but under ten times. The chain carries TRBV6-1 and TRBJ1-5; no definite D call. This CDR3 contains 11 residues. CDR1 MNHNS and CDR2 SASEGT come from the germline V gene. The germline V and J ends were trimmed by 8 bases and 2 bases, with 4 bases remaining between them. CDR3 loop: CASAGNQPQHF. The CDR3 nucleotides read TGTGCCAGCGCGGGCAATCAGCCCCAGCATTTT.

To note about this clonotype: The germline gene is not matched at one end of the junction; a read error may be the cause. The DNA of the CDR3 is TGTGCCAGCAGCCCGTTACAGGGATTGTATAGCGATCAGCCCCAGCATTTT. Its translation is CASSPLQGLYSDQPQHF. This chain uses TRBV27 with TRBJ1-5; D may be TRBD1 (6 bases). CDR3 size: 17 residues. CDR1 MNHEY and CDR2 SMNVEV come from the germline V gene (reference sequence).

This clonotype was observed a few times. The chain combines TRBV30 with TRBJ2-1; no reliable D call. This CDR3 is built from 13 residues. Germline V gene sequence: CDR1 GTSNPN, CDR2 SVGIG (reference sequence). V was pared by 2 bases and J by 5 bases, with 10 bases between. The CDR3 spells CAWSSSRHNEQFF. The CDR3 bases are TGTGCCTGGAGTTCTTCTCGGCACAATGAGCAGTTCTTC.

The chain joins TRBV7-9 to TRBJ1-6, with D perhaps TRBD1 (6 bases). The V gene lost 6 bases and the J gene lost 5 bases, with 11 bases spanning the gap. The germline V gene has CDR1 SEHNR and CDR2 FQNEAQ (reference sequence). This CDR3 is built from 14 residues. The chain's CDR3 is CASSLTGDNSPLHF. The CDR3 DNA sequence: TGTGCCAGCAGTTTGACAGGAGATAATTCACCCCTCCACTTT.

This clonotype appeared a few times. This chain links TRBV5-4 with TRBJ2-3; D gene unclear. The length of the CDR3 is 12 residues. Trimming cost V 7 bases and J 0 bases, with 6 bases left between them. Germline V CDR1 and CDR2: SGHNT, YYREEE (reference sequence). The DNA for the CDR3 is TGTGCCAGCTCTGATAGCACAGATACGCAGTATTTT. Protein product: CASSDSTDTQYF.

In its sample, this clonotype ranks as medium-sized. The chain has TRBV19 and TRBJ1-1; TRBD1 is a possible D gene (6 bases). In germline, CDR1 is LNHDA, CDR2 SQIVND (reference sequence). V was pared by 0 bases and J by 12 bases, with 20 bases between. This CDR3 is built from 15 residues. The CDR3 DNA reads TGTGCCAGTAGTATAGATGGGGGGGCGAAGGGTAGAACTTTCTTT. It yields the protein CASSIDGGAKGRTFF.

The chain carries TRBV6-5 and TRBJ1-5; possibly TRBD1 for D (5 bases). The germline CDR1 and CDR2 sequences are MNHEY and SVGAGI. The CDR3 sequence is 15 residues long. Deletions cut 4 bases from V and 7 bases from J, with 17 bases between. The CDR3 is CASSWGRGGGQPQHF. The CDR3 nucleotides are TGTGCCAGCAGTTGGGGACGCGGCGGTGGCCAGCCCCAGCATTTT.

This clonotype turned up a few times. V and J are TRBV11-2 and TRBJ1-6; D is ambiguous. V was trimmed by 5 bases and J by 7 bases, leaving 15 bases between them. CDR3 length: 15 amino acids. Per germline, CDR1 SGHAT and CDR2 FQNNGV. The CDR3, as DNA: TGTGCCAGCAGCCAAGTCCTGAGAGGCAATTCACCCCTCCACTTT. This encodes CASSQVLRGNSPLHF.

This clonotype counts as medium-sized. Here the CDR3 reads CASSSRDRVGTEAFF. The CDR3 DNA sequence: TGTGCCAGCAGCTCTCGGGACAGGGTAGGGACTGAAGCTTTCTTT. The gene calls are TRBV5-4 and TRBJ1-1; 9 bases agree with TRBD1. CDR1 is SGHNT, CDR2 YYREEE, per germline (reference sequence). The CDR3 is 15 amino acids. J lost 5 bases, V lost 3 bases, and 8 bases had no gene match.

This clonotype occurred once. J is TRBJ2-7 and V is TRBV27; 13 positions match TRBD2. Per the germline V gene, CDR1 is MNHEY and CDR2 is SMNVEV (reference sequence). The CDR3 is 16 amino acids. V gave up 7 bases and J gave up 0 bases; unmatched junction bases: 6. The CDR3 nucleotides read TGTGCCAGCATCTACGGGACTAGCGGGGACTCCTACGAGCAGTACTTC. Protein: CASIYGTSGDSYEQYF.

This sequence joins TRBV6-5 and TRBJ2-7, with D unclear. The germline CDR1 and CDR2 sequences are MNHEY and SVGAGI. The CDR3 spans 15 residues. V dropped 0 bases and J dropped 0 bases, with 9 bases sitting between them. The CDR3 DNA is TGTGCCAGCAGTTACTCTGAGAGGAGCTCCTACGAGCAGTACTTC. The encoded protein is CASSYSERSSYEQYF.

This clonotype is medium-sized (0.01 to 0.1%). This sequence joins TRBV10-3 and TRBJ1-2; 7 positions agree with TRBD1. Germline V gene lookup returns CDR1 ENHRY and CDR2 SYGVKD. V was pared by 4 bases and J by 2 bases, with 4 bases of the junction left unmatched. The CDR3 spans 14 residues. CDR3 amino acids: CAISGGGQNYGYTF. The CDR3 DNA sequence: TGTGCCATCAGTGGGGGGGGACAGAACTATGGCTACACCTTC.

This clonotype was observed a handful of times. The CDR3 loop is CSASGTASGNTIYF. CDR3 nucleotide sequence: TGCAGTGCTAGCGGGACAGCCTCTGGAAACACCATATATTTT. This chain joins TRBV20-1 and TRBJ1-3, with 7 bases fitting TRBD1. Germline assignment: CDR1 DFQATT and CDR2 SNEGSKA (reference sequence). This CDR3 has 14 amino acids. With V trimmed by 3 bases and J by 0 bases, 2 bases remained unmatched.

This clonotype qualifies as medium-sized (0.01 to 0.1%). The CDR3 sequence is CASSKGRLGYGYTF. In DNA form, the CDR3 reads TGTGCCAGTAGTAAAGGGAGGTTGGGTTATGGCTACACCTTC. This chain joins TRBV19 and TRBJ1-2, with D unresolved. The germline V gene has CDR1 LNHDA and CDR2 SQIVND (reference sequence). This CDR3 is 14 amino acids long. V was cut by 4 bases and J by 5 bases, with 14 bases left in between.

V is TRBV6-1 and J is TRBJ2-4; the match to TRBD1 covers 10 bases. Losses at the gene ends were 5 bases for V and 9 bases for J; bases not matched to a gene: 10. CDR3 size: 15 residues. Germline lookup yields CDR1 MNHNS and CDR2 SASEGT. CDR3 DNA sequence: TGTGCCAGCAGTTTTTCCGGGACAGGGGAAGCCATTCAGTACTTC. This encodes CASSFSGTGEAIQYF.

The chain couples TRBV6-2 or TRBV6-3 to TRBJ1-1; D is uncertain. Trimming took 10 bases from V and 0 from J, leaving 24 bases between them. Germline lookup yields CDR1 MNHEY and CDR2 SVGEGT. This CDR3 contains 17 residues. The CDR3 DNA reads TGTGCCACCTCCACGCCGGCCAGAGTCAACATGAACACTGAAGCTTTCTTT. As protein: CATSTPARVNMNTEAFF.

In its sample, this clonotype ranks as medium-sized. This chain joins TRBV7-2 and TRBJ1-3; 7 bases are a match to TRBD1. CDR1 is SGHTA and CDR2 is FQGNSA in the germline V gene. Germline trimming cut 5 bases from V and 2 bases from J; bases unmatched to any gene: 12. The CDR3 is 17 residues long. In DNA form, the CDR3 reads TGTGCCAGCAGCAAGCAGGGGGAGGGCGCGACTGGAAACACCATATATTTT. Its translation is CASSKQGEGATGNTIYF.

This clonotype was detected many times. The V gene is TRBV19, the J gene TRBJ1-5; maybe TRBD1 (6 bases). V gave up 5 bases and J gave up 10 bases, with 12 bases separating them. CDR3 length equals 12 residues. Looked up from germline, CDR1 is LNHDA and CDR2 is SQIVND (reference sequence). The CDR3 coding sequence is TGTGCCAGTAGTGCACAGGGAGGTCCCCAGCATTTT. The encoded protein is CASSAQGGPQHF.

Within the sample, this clonotype is medium-sized (0.01 to 0.1%). The gene calls are TRBV6-2 or TRBV6-3 and TRBJ1-5, with D perhaps matching TRBD1 (5 bases). This CDR3 has 14 residues. CDR1 is MNHEY and CDR2 is SVGEGT in the germline V gene. With 7 bases removed from V and 0 bases from J, the gap between germline ends came to 10 bases. CDR3 region: CASTPTDSNQPQHF. Written as DNA, the CDR3 is TGTGCCAGCACCCCGACAGATAGCAATCAGCCCCAGCATTTT.

This clonotype was found many times. The chain has TRBV18 and TRBJ2-1, with a possible D match to TRBD1 (6 bases). CDR1 and CDR2 from the germline V gene are KGHSH and LQKENI. Between the trimmed V and J ends, which lost 2 bases and 0 bases, there was a span of 11 bases. This CDR3 spans 16 amino acids. Written as DNA, the CDR3 is TGTGCCAGCTCACCAGGACAGCCGAGCTCCTACAATGAGCAGTTCTTC. It is translated as CASSPGQPSSYNEQFF. Drawing the rest from reference TRBV18 and TRBJ2-1, the complete variable domain is NAGVMQNPRHLVRRRGQEARLRCSPMKGHSHVYWYRQLPEEGLKFMVYLQKENIIDESGMPKERFSAEFPKEGPSILRIQQVVRGDSAAYFCASSPGQPSSYNEQFFGPGTRLTVL.

About this clonotype: A much larger clone sits a single nucleotide away, making a read error possible. This chain links TRBV5-4 with TRBJ2-1, with D perhaps matching TRBD2 (7 bases). Germline CDR1 SGHNT, CDR2 YYREEE (reference sequence). The V gene lost 3 bases and the J gene lost 7 bases, with 17 bases spanning the gap. The CDR3 extends over 15 amino acids. The DNA of the CDR3 is TGTGCCAGCAGCTCCCGGACTAGAGGGGGAAATGAGCAGTTCTTC. It codes for CASSSRTRGGNEQFF.

In its sample, this clonotype ranks as medium-sized. The chain couples TRBV19 to TRBJ2-6, with D perhaps matching TRBD1 or TRBD2 (5 bases each). CDR3 length: 18 residues. CDR1 LNHDA and CDR2 SQIVND come from the germline V gene (reference sequence). Trimming shortened V by 6 bases and J by 0 bases, and 18 bases separated the two germline ends. CDR3 amino acids: CASRVGVWGSSGANVLTF. CDR3 DNA: TGTGCCAGTAGAGTGGGCGTTTGGGGGAGCTCTGGGGCCAACGTCCTGACTTTC.

Judged by abundance, this clonotype is medium-sized. The chain has TRBV7-2 and TRBJ1-3, with D maybe TRBD1 (5 bases). V lost 1 base and J 4 bases, leaving 5 bases between the germline ends. The CDR3 sequence is 13 residues long. Looked up from germline, CDR1 is SGHTA and CDR2 is FQGNSA. The CDR3 protein is CASSLGQGNTIYF. The CDR3 nucleotides read TGTGCCAGCAGCTTAGGACAGGGAAACACCATATATTTT.

This clonotype was counted ten times or more. CDR3 sequence reads: CASTSGPGVTIYF. The CDR3 nucleotides read TGTGCCAGCACCTCAGGACCCGGAGTCACCATATATTTT. The chain couples TRBV6-6 to TRBJ1-3, with unresolved D. Germline V gives CDR1 MNHNY, CDR2 SVGAGI (reference sequence). The ends were cut back, 7 bases at V and 9 bases at J, with 16 bases in the middle. This CDR3 region has 13 residues.

This clonotype qualifies as medium-sized. This rearrangement joins TRBV6-1 to TRBJ1-5; 7 bases map to TRBD1. Germline CDR1 and CDR2: MNHNS and SASEGT. The CDR3 totals 15 residues. V was pared by 5 bases and J by 4 bases, with 8 bases of the junction left unmatched. The CDR3 coding sequence is TGTGCCAGCAGTAACAACAGGGGTGGTAATCAGCCCCAGCATTTT. The encoded protein is CASSNNRGGNQPQHF.

This clonotype was found many times. The chain couples TRBV6-1 to TRBJ1-5; TRBD1 matches 7 bases. The CDR3 totals 16 residues. The J segment lost 3 bases and the V segment lost 0 bases, leaving 5 bases of the junction unmatched. CDR1 MNHNS and CDR2 SASEGT come from the germline V gene. CDR3 loop: CASSEATGVINQPQHF. The DNA of the CDR3 is TGTGCCAGCAGTGAAGCCACAGGGGTAATCAATCAGCCCCAGCATTTT.

By share, this clonotype ranks as medium-sized. This chain uses TRBV19 with TRBJ1-5; D possibly corresponds to TRBD1 (6 bases). V lost 5 bases, J lost 3 bases, and 20 bases lay in between. This CDR3 is 17 amino acids long. Germline V CDR1 and CDR2: LNHDA, SQIVND (reference sequence). CDR3 region: CASSLRRTAEDNQPQHF. The CDR3 bases are TGTGCCAGTAGTCTACGTCGGACAGCCGAGGACAATCAGCCCCAGCATTTT.

Within the sample, this clonotype is medium-sized. This sequence joins TRBV6-5 and TRBJ2-7; no clear D gene. Trimming took 2 bases from V and 7 from J, leaving 9 bases between them. The CDR3 is made up of 12 amino acids. The germline V gene has CDR1 MNHEY and CDR2 SVGAGI. The CDR3 sequence: CASSYGHSEQYF. The CDR3 bases are TGTGCCAGCAGTTACGGGCATTCTGAGCAGTACTTC.